This T cell receptor beta chain was captured by sequencing in a study of metastatic and nonmetastatic thyroid tumors. About the research overall: Comparative analysis of repertoires was undertaken across blood and tumor or nodule tissue obtained from malignant and benign thyroid patients. Findings and limits, study-wide: Significantly higher TCR beta diversity was reportedly seen in malignant thyroid tumors than benign nodules, in blood and tumor.

TCRdb re-processed the PCR reads through MiXCR. The sample shows 31,000 or so clones, about a sixth of them seen only once. This CDR3 is built from 18 residues. CDR1 is SGHTA, CDR2 FQGTGA, per germline. V lost 4 bases and J lost 4, with 23 bases in between. Each patient came to thyroid surgery without any prior treatment (of any kind). This clone was seen many times. Its antigen is unidentified. This same CDR3 is encoded by further DNA sequences in the sample. J is TRBJ2-1 and V is TRBV7-3; D is perhaps TRBD1 or TRBD2 (5 bases each). The sample comprised blood. The TCR comes from a female donor with papillary thyroid cancer or a benign thyroid nodule (not recorded which). Some clones in this sample may be carry-over from other donors' samples. The CDR3 protein is CASSSNLGTQGGYNEQFF. In DNA form, the CDR3 reads TGTGCCAGCAGCTCTAACCTCGGGACCCAAGGCGGATACAATGAGCAGTTCTTC.